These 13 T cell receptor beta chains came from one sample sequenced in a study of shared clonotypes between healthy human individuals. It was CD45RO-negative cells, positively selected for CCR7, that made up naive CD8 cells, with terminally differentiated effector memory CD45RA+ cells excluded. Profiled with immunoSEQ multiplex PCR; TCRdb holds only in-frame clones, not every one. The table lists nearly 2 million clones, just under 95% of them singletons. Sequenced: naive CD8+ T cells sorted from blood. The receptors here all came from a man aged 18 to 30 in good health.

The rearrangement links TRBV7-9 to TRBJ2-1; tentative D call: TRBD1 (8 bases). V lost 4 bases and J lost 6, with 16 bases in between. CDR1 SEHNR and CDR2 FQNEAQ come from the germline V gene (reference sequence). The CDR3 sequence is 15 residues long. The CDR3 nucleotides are TGTGCCAGCAGCTACCCGGACAGGGAGGGCAATGAGCAGTTCTTC. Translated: CASSYPDREGNEQFF.

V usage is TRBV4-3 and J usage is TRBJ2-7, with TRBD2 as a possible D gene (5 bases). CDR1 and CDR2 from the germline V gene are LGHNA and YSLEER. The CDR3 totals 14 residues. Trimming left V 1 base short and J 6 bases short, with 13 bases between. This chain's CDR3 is CASSQVWESGEQYF. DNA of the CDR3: TGCGCCAGCAGCCAAGTTTGGGAGTCGGGCGAGCAGTACTTC.

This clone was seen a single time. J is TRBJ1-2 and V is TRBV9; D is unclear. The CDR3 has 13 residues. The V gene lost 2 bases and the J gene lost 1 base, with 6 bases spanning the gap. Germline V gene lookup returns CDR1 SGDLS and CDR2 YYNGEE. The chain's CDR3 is CASSVGHNYGYTF. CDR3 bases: TGTGCCAGCAGCGTCGGTCATAACTATGGCTACACCTTC.

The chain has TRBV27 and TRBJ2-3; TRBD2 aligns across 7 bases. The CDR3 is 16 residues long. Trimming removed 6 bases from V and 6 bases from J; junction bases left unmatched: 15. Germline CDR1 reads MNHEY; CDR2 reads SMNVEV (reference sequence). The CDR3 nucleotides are TGTGCCAGCAGATCCGACGCCGGGACTAATCCGGATACGCAGTATTTT. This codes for CASRSDAGTNPDTQYF.

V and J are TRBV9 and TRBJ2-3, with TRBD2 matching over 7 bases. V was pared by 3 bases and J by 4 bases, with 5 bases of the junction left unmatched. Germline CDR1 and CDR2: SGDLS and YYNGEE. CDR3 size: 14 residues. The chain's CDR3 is CASSAGREADTQYF. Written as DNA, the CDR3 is TGTGCCAGCAGCGCCGGTCGGGAGGCAGATACGCAGTATTTT.

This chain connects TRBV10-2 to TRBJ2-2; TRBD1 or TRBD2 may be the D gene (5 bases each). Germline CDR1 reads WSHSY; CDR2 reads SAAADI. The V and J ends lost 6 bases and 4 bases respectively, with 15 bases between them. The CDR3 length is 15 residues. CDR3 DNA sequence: TGCGCCAGCAGGGGGACCGCTGCCGGCACCGGGGAGCTGTTTTTT. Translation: CASRGTAAGTGELFF.

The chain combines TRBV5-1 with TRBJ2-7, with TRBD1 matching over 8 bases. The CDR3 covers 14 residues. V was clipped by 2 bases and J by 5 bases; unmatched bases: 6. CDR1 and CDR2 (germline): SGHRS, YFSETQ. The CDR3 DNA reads TGCGCCAGCAGCTTACGGACAGGGAGCAACGAGCAGTACTTC. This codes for CASSLRTGSNEQYF.

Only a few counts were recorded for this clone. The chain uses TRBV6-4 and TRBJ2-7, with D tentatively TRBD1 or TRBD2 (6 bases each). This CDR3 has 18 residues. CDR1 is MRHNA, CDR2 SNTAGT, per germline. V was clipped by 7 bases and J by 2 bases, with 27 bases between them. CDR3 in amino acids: CASTHRGTKTKEAYEQYF. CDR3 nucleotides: TGTGCCAGCACTCATCGGGGGACAAAAACTAAAGAGGCCTACGAGCAGTACTTC.

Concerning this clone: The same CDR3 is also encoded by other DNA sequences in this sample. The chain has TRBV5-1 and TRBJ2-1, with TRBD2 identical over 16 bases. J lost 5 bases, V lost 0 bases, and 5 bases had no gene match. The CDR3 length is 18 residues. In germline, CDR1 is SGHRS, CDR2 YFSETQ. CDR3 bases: TGCGCCAGCAGCTTGGGGGGACTAGCGGGAGGGCCGAACAATGAGCAGTTCTTC. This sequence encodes CASSLGGLAGGPNNEQFF.

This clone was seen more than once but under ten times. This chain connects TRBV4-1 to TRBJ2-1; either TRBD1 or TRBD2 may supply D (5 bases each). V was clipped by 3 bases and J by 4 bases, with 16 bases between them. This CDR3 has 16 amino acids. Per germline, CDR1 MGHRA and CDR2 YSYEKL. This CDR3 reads CASSHRHRDGYNEQFF. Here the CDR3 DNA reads TGCGCCAGCAGCCATAGGCACCGGGACGGATACAATGAGCAGTTCTTC.

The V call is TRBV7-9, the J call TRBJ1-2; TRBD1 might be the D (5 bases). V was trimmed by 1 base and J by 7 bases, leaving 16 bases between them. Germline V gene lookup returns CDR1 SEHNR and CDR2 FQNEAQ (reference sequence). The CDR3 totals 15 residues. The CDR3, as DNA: TGTGCCAGCAGCTTAGGGGGCGAAGGATCTGGTGGCTACACCTTC. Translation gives CASSLGGEGSGGYTF. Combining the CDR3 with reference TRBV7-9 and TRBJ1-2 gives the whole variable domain DTGVSQNPRHKITKRGQNVTFRCDPISEHNRLYWYRQTLGQGPEFLTYFQNEAQLEKSRLLSDRFSAERPKGSFSTLEIQRTEQGDSAMYLCASSLGGEGSGGYTFGSGTRLTVV.

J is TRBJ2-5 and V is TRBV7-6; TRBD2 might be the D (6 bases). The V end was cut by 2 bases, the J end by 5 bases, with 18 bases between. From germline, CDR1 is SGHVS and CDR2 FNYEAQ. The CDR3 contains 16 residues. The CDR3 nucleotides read TGTGCCAGCAGCTTACGCTGGCCGGGAGAGAGGGAGACCCAGTACTTC. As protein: CASSLRWPGERETQYF.

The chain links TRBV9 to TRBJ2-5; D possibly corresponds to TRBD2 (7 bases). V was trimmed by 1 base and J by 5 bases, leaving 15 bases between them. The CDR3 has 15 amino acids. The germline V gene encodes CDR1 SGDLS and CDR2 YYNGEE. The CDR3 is CASSVSGGAYETQYF. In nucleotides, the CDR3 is TGTGCCAGCAGCGTAAGTGGGGGGGCGTACGAGACCCAGTACTTC.